This T cell receptor (beta chain) was documented in a study of CD8+CD57+ T cells in acquired aplastic anemia. About the study: When averaged, DNA from sorted CD4+ and CD8+ cells came to approximately 3 ug. General observations from the study: Researchers reported that CD8+ Simpson's diversity was not significantly different in patients versus controls. Both patients and controls carried the same twenty-nine CD8+ CDR3 sequences.

CDR3 and TCR beta VDJ profiling relied on genomic DNA as the template. TCRdb itself ran the reads through MiXCR, one entry per CDR3 protein. The sample shows around 200,000 distinct CDR3 sequences, less than 50% of them seen only once. A remark on this clonotype: Its antigen is still unknown.

Previously, flow cytometry had revealed CD8+CD57+ cell expansion in the patients chosen for sequencing. The CDR3 loop spans 17 amino acids. V was cut by 9 bases and J by 4 bases, with 26 bases left in between. The V gene's germline CDR1 is KGHDR and CDR2 SFDVKD. V is TRBV24-1 and J is TRBJ1-2; D call uncertain. Sequencing was done on a sample of sorted CD4+, CD8+, or CD8+CD57+ T cells (not recorded which) from PBMCs. The source is a human donor with aplastic anemia. This CDR3 is CATFDESGGKDGYGYTF. Here the CDR3 DNA reads TGTGCCACCTTCGATGAGAGCGGCGGAAAGGATGGCTATGGCTACACCTTC.